The 13 T cell receptor beta chains given below trace back to one sample, sequenced in a study of blood T cell repertoires in COVID-19. The assay was immunoSEQ multiplex PCR, and TCRdb's table has in-frame clones only and misses some. The sample yields roughly 200,000 clones, roughly 76% seen once. The sample comprised peripheral blood. These receptors were collected from a woman between 40 and 50 years old with COVID-19, enrolled during active disease.

V and J are TRBV27 and TRBJ2-3; a possible D gene is TRBD2 (6 bases). V dropped 7 bases and J dropped 3 bases, with 11 bases sitting between them. This CDR3 has 13 amino acids. Germline V gene sequence: CDR1 MNHEY, CDR2 SMNVEV (reference sequence). The CDR3 loop reads CASTAGRTDTQYF. The CDR3 nucleotides are TGTGCCAGCACTGCGGGGAGAACAGATACGCAGTATTTT.

This chain connects TRBV13 to TRBJ2-5; tentative D call: TRBD2 (5 bases). From germline, CDR1 is PRHDT and CDR2 FYEKMQ (reference sequence). CDR3 length: 17 residues. V was cut by 1 base and J by 2 bases, with 17 bases left in between. The CDR3 spells CASSLEIRGSGQETQYF. In DNA, the CDR3 is TGTGCCAGCAGCTTAGAAATCCGGGGTTCCGGACAAGAGACCCAGTACTTC.

V usage is TRBV2 and J usage is TRBJ1-2; no clear D gene. The CDR3 consists of 13 residues. CDR1 SNHLY and CDR2 FYNNEI come from the germline V gene. V was pared by 4 bases and J by 4 bases, with 10 bases between. CDR3 residues: CASSVDLGYGYTF. The CDR3 DNA reads as TGTGCCAGCAGTGTGGACTTGGGCTATGGCTACACCTTC.

This clone was counted between two and nine times. The genes are TRBV30 and TRBJ1-2; D gene uncertain. The V end lost 0 bases, the J end lost 7 bases, and 12 bases lay between the germline ends. Germline values: CDR1 GTSNPN, CDR2 SVGIG (reference sequence). CDR3 size: 13 residues. The CDR3 loop is CAWSVRGGTGYTF. The CDR3 DNA reads as TGTGCCTGGAGTGTACGGGGTGGAACTGGCTACACCTTC.

The J gene is TRBJ1-2, the V gene TRBV20-1; D uncertain. Trimming removed 3 bases from V and 0 bases from J, with 11 bases in between. Looked up from germline, CDR1 is DFQATT and CDR2 is SNEGSKA (reference sequence). This CDR3 is built from 14 residues. CDR3 DNA sequence: TGCAGTGCTAGTAAACAGTCTTCTAACTATGGCTACACCTTC. Amino acids: CSASKQSSNYGYTF.

The V and J genes are TRBV29-1 and TRBJ2-3; D is possibly TRBD1 (5 bases). This CDR3 has 13 residues. Germline CDR1 SQVTM, CDR2 ANQGSEA. Trimming pared 3 bases from V and 3 bases from J, leaving 10 bases between. The DNA of the CDR3 is TGCAGCGTTGAGGTTGGGGCTACAGATACGCAGTATTTT. Protein: CSVEVGATDTQYF.

The V call is TRBV5-1, the J call TRBJ2-3; tentative D call: TRBD1 (6 bases). V lost 4 bases, J lost 5 bases, and 14 bases lay in between. Germline CDR1 SGHRS, CDR2 YFSETQ. This CDR3 contains 14 residues. The CDR3 spells CASSKGVAEDTQYF. The DNA for the CDR3 is TGCGCCAGCAGCAAGGGGGTAGCTGAAGATACGCAGTATTTT.

V usage is TRBV6-1 and J usage is TRBJ1-4, with D tentatively TRBD1 (6 bases). V lost 2 bases and J 7 bases, leaving 8 bases between the germline ends. The CDR3 spans 13 residues. The germline V gene has CDR1 MNHNS and CDR2 SASEGT. The DNA of the CDR3 is TGTGCCAGCAGTGAAACAGGGAGTGAAAAACTGTTTTTT. Amino acids: CASSETGSEKLFF.

The V and J genes are TRBV6-5 and TRBJ1-1, with D possibly matching TRBD1 (6 bases). The CDR3 runs 15 residues. Deletions cut 6 bases from V and 1 base from J, with 15 bases between. Germline CDR1 reads MNHEY; CDR2 reads SVGAGI. CDR3 protein: CASRDQGSANTEAFF. CDR3 nucleotide sequence: TGTGCCAGCAGAGATCAGGGGTCCGCGAACACTGAAGCTTTCTTT.

This clone was detected only a few times. Written as DNA, the CDR3 is TGTGCCAGCAGTTCCCGGGACTCTGCCCATGTAGGCTATGGCTACACCTTC. This translates into CASSSRDSAHVGYGYTF. V gene TRBV28 combines with J gene TRBJ1-2; weak D call: TRBD1 (5 bases). Trimming left V 4 bases short and J 4 bases short, with 22 bases between. Germline CDR1 is MDHEN and CDR2 is SYDVKM. The CDR3 contains 17 residues.

This chain links TRBV19 with TRBJ2-3, with D unresolved. This CDR3 is built from 14 residues. The V gene lost 3 bases and the J gene lost 0 bases, with 7 bases spanning the gap. The germline V gene has CDR1 LNHDA and CDR2 SQIVND (reference sequence). CDR3 coding DNA: TGTGCCAGTAGTATTGGCCAAAGCACAGATACGCAGTATTTT. This translates into CASSIGQSTDTQYF. Supplemented by reference TRBV19 and TRBJ2-3, the full variable domain reads DGGITQSPKYLFRKEGQNVTLSCEQNLNHDAMYWYRQDPGQGLRLIYYSQIVNDFQKGDIAEGYSVSREKKESFPLTVTSAQKNPTAFYLCASSIGQSTDTQYFGPGTRLTVL.

The chain is built from TRBV6-4 and TRBJ2-1, with D possibly being TRBD2 (6 bases). The CDR3 runs to 15 residues. Germline V gene sequence: CDR1 MRHNA, CDR2 SNTAGT. With 0 bases removed from V and 3 bases from J, the gap between germline ends came to 9 bases. The CDR3 DNA reads as TGTGCCAGCAGTGACTCGATGGGGGGCTACAATGAGCAGTTCTTC. Protein: CASSDSMGGYNEQFF.

The chain combines TRBV15 with TRBJ2-1; 9 nucleotides match TRBD1. Germline CDR1 reads LNHNV; CDR2 reads YYDKDF (reference sequence). CDR3 length: 16 amino acids. V gave up 0 bases and J gave up 4 bases; unmatched junction bases: 4. CDR3 coding DNA: TGTGCCACCAGCAGAGATTTAGGGACAGGGTACAATGAGCAGTTCTTC. This sequence encodes CATSRDLGTGYNEQFF.